Included here is one T cell receptor (beta chain) sequence, with context. What this receptor recognizes is not known. Per-nucleotide qualities are absent, and no much larger clonotype sits a single base away. The data were obtained in a study of shared clonotypes between healthy human individuals (TCRdb year 2020). For context, the study as a whole: The cohort included three men and a couple of women between 18 and 49 years of age. To estimate repertoire size and how much clonotype sharing occurs between individuals, the study deeply sequenced the blood TCR repertoires of roughly 5 healthy adults. Per donor, leukapheresis produced somewhere between about 0.85 and 8.9 billion PBMCs. To increase sequencing depth and limit assay-specific biases, different laboratories used diverse techniques to prepare libraries and sequence TCR repertoires. For each donor, three plates each were used for CD4 naive and CD4 memory, two plates were used for CD8 naive, and one plate was used for CD8 memory.

Using the deep immunoSEQ assay, TCR CDR3 regions were amplified from genomic DNA by multiplex PCR. Genomic DNA extracted from each cell subset was distributed evenly over all wells of several immunoSEQ 96-well plates, and each plate served as one replicate. For sorted subsets, approximately 0.2 ug of genomic DNA, equivalent to around 31,000 T cell genomes, went into each replicate PCR. Purified libraries were measured with a Qubit 3.0 fluorometer, size-checked on a Bioanalyzer 2100, and measured again with the KAPA Library Quantification kit. Every immunoSEQ 96-well plate was sequenced on a separate single-read 150-cycle Illumina NextSeq 550 flow cell. The authors' pipeline ran thus. Because the immunoSEQ output included only junctional sequences and no quality scores, the filtering could not be the same as the filtering used for full-length reads. Sequences were annotated with PyIR, a Python wrapper for IgBLAST v1.9, and V/J genes and CDR3 were assigned using IMGT germline references. Reads were removed for weak V/J assignments (E-value above 1e-6), missing CDR3, stop codons, out-of-frame junctions, or ambiguous translated residues. V3J clonotypes were defined as sequences sharing an identical inferred V gene, J gene, and CDR3 amino acid sequence. Percentage overlap between repertoires was computed as shared unique clonotypes divided by the size of the smaller repertoire. Repertoire richness was assessed with RTK rarefaction, the Chao1 estimator, and Recon v2.1 estimates of unobserved clonotypes. Generation probabilities were computed with OLGA for all TCRbeta clonotypes obtained by the gDNA method from a handful of donors. Not all clones reach the TCRdb copy of this immuneACCESS table, which keeps in-frame sequences only. Checked studies attribute under half of the gap to unresolved V genes and leave the rest unexplained. The V and J calls and the clone size are those of that table, but D and trimming were determined from the DNA. In all, the sample holds around 2,100,000 clones, and about 95% of those were seen once. More than 0.9% of the sample belongs to the ten largest clones.

Overall study results and their limits: The genetic and exposure-history diversity represented was limited by the small number of donors. Sampling was restricted to blood, and TCR repertoires in tissue are likely to differ from TCR repertoires in blood. Estimated clonotype richness was generally larger for naive than for memory subsets. Based on pairwise subsampling, the degree of clonotype sharing among donors was expected to be affected by sequencing depth. Sharing across several donors was observed for about 4.8% of naive CD4, 3% to 4% of naive CD8, 2% to 2.5% of memory CD4, and roughly 0.4% of memory CD8 clonotypes. Incomplete sequencing was indicated by rarefaction of sorted-subset datasets, despite the large sequencing depth. Compared with non-shared clonotypes, clonotypes shared by all four sorted-subset donors had higher generation probabilities.

CD8 naive samples consisted of CD45RO-negative cells that were positively selected for CCR7, yielding a CD45RA+CCR7+ population without TemRA cells. Donors were healthy HIV-negative adults with no recently reported acute infections or vaccinations. All donors were Caucasian adults living in Nashville, Tennessee, USA. Blood was obtained by leukapheresis, after which PBMCs were separated by Ficoll-Histopaque density gradient centrifugation and cryopreserved in liquid nitrogen vapor phase. Analytical flow cytometry was used to check the purity and quantity of each magnetically sorted T cell population. Each sorted fraction had its genomic DNA isolated and then quantified by UV absorbance on a Nanodrop 2000c. The sample consisted of naive CD8+ T cells sorted from blood. The cell subset or site label here, explained by the study, means: CD45RA+CCR7+. The sequence was obtained from a man younger than 30 in good health.

The CDR3 corresponds to CASSPSESSYEQYF. The nucleotides are TGCGCCAGCAGTCCTTCGGAATCTTCCTACGAGCAGTACTTC. The chain uses TRBV10-1 and TRBJ2-7; a confident D gene designation cannot be given. The V end loses 5 bases and the J end loses 1 base, and a stretch of 12 bases separates them. Reading the germline V gene (reference sequence) gives CDR1 WNHNN and CDR2 SYGVQD. Spanning cysteine to phenylalanine, the CDR3 consists of 14 amino acids. Just CDR3 DNA is preserved here, 42 bases in frame from base 1.